The next 14 T cell receptor beta chains were all read from a single sample in a study of OX40 agonist ivuxolimab in advanced cancers. Only in-frame clones appear in the TCRdb table, and some are missing; sequencing was by immunoSEQ multiplex PCR. In the table there are around 80,000 clones, roughly 88% of which are singletons. Sequencing used CD4+ or CD8+ T cells sorted from blood, obtained in a trial of the OX40 agonist ivuxolimab. All receptors come from an adult with an advanced solid tumor such as melanoma, head and neck, liver or kidney cancer.

The chain couples TRBV5-4 to TRBJ2-7; TRBD2 matches at 14 bases. Germline V gene sequence: CDR1 SGHNT, CDR2 YYREEE (reference sequence). The CDR3 contains 16 residues. V shed 0 bases and J 2 bases; nucleotides not matched to a gene: 1. The CDR3 DNA is TGTGCCAGCAGCTTGGGGGGACTAGCGGGGGCCTACGAGCAGTACTTC. Its protein product is CASSLGGLAGAYEQYF.

This clone was detected a few times. This chain joins TRBV2 and TRBJ2-6, with 8 bases matching TRBD2. The CDR3 has 18 amino acids. V trimming: 7 bases; J trimming: 0 bases; junction bases outside the gene matches: 11. Germline-derived CDR1 and CDR2 are SNHLY and FYNNEI. Here the CDR3 reads CASTDGLAGFSGANVLTF. The CDR3 DNA reads as TGTGCCAGCACCGATGGGCTAGCGGGCTTCTCTGGGGCCAACGTCCTGACTTTC.

This clone was observed a few times. The V gene is TRBV7-2, the J gene TRBJ2-5; 11 bases agree with TRBD2. This CDR3 comprises 16 residues. From germline, CDR1 is SGHTA and CDR2 FQGNSA. V shed 5 bases and J 1 base; nucleotides not matched to a gene: 6. The CDR3 loop reads CASSAGLAALQETQYF. CDR3 DNA sequence: TGTGCCAGCAGCGCGGGACTAGCGGCCCTCCAAGAGACCCAGTACTTC.

J is TRBJ2-7 and V is TRBV28; 12 bases align to TRBD2. The CDR3 contains 15 residues. With V trimmed by 6 bases and J by 4 bases, 7 bases remained unmatched. The germline gives CDR1 MDHEN, CDR2 SYDVKM. DNA for the CDR3: TGTGCCAGCAGCCCAACGACTAGCGGGAGTTACGAGCAGTACTTC. Its protein product is CASSPTTSGSYEQYF.

This sequence joins TRBV7-6 and TRBJ2-5; 7 nucleotides line up with TRBD1. This CDR3 has 15 residues. Per the germline V gene, CDR1 is SGHVS and CDR2 is FNYEAQ. With V trimmed by 5 bases and J by 5 bases, 11 bases remained unmatched. The CDR3 loop is CASSPWTGQGETQYF. CDR3 nucleotide sequence: TGTGCCAGCAGCCCTTGGACAGGTCAAGGGGAGACCCAGTACTTC.

The chain combines TRBV27 with TRBJ2-2; possible D gene TRBD2, 6 bases. Per the germline V gene, CDR1 is MNHEY and CDR2 is SMNVEV (reference sequence). V gave up 3 bases and J gave up 7 bases, with 12 bases separating them. CDR3 length: 14 amino acids. The CDR3 DNA follows: TGTGCCAGCAGTTTCGGAGGGTACAACGGGGAGCTGTTTTTT. It specifies CASSFGGYNGELFF.

The chain carries TRBV6-4 and TRBJ1-4, with 7 bases fitting TRBD1. With V trimmed by 8 bases and J by 6 bases, 12 bases remained unmatched. This CDR3 contains 15 residues. CDR1 MRHNA and CDR2 SNTAGT come from the germline V gene. CDR3 amino acids: CASPEGPRGDEKLFF. The CDR3 nucleotides read TGTGCCAGCCCCGAAGGTCCCAGGGGGGATGAAAAACTGTTTTTT.

The rearrangement uses TRBV28 and TRBJ1-4, with a weak D call TRBD1 (6 bases). V was shortened by 7 bases and J by 10 bases, with 16 bases between the two germline ends. This CDR3 is built from 13 residues. The germline CDR1 and CDR2 sequences are MDHEN and SYDVKM. CDR3 sequence (DNA): TGTGCCAGCACGCGGGGGCTTGGCGGAAAACTGTTTTTT. Its protein product is CASTRGLGGKLFF.

The rearrangement links TRBV29-1 to TRBJ1-2; 8 bases map to TRBD1. Per germline, CDR1 SQVTM and CDR2 ANQGSEA. The junction had 3 bases not matched to a gene; V was cut back by 6 bases and J by 3 bases. CDR3 size: 12 residues. The CDR3 reads CSVTQGDYGYTF. The CDR3 DNA reads TGCAGCGTAACACAGGGGGACTATGGCTACACCTTC.

This clone came up once. V is TRBV5-1 and J is TRBJ2-5; D might be TRBD2 (7 bases). Germline CDR1 is SGHRS and CDR2 is YFSETQ. This CDR3 spans 16 amino acids. The germline V and J ends were trimmed by 4 bases and 4 bases, with 20 bases remaining between them. The CDR3 is CASSPRPSGGGETQYF. The CDR3 DNA reads TGCGCCAGCAGCCCTCGACCTAGCGGAGGGGGAGAGACCCAGTACTTC.

This clone is a singleton in its sample. The V gene is TRBV11-1, the J gene TRBJ2-5, with TRBD2 matching 10 bases. Germline V gives CDR1 SGHAT, CDR2 FQDESV (reference sequence). V gave up 5 bases and J gave up 5 bases; unmatched junction bases: 2. The CDR3 runs 13 residues. The DNA for the CDR3 is TGTGCCAGCAGCCGGACTAGCGGTGAGACCCAGTACTTC. Protein product: CASSRTSGETQYF.

The chain combines TRBV14 with TRBJ1-4, with a weak D call TRBD1 (6 bases). CDR3 length: 14 amino acids. Germline-derived CDR1 and CDR2 are SGHDN and FVKESK. V was clipped by 4 bases and J by 0 bases, with 6 bases between them. CDR3 nucleotides: TGTGCCAGCAGCCGGACAGCAACTAATGAAAAACTGTTTTTT. Protein sequence: CASSRTATNEKLFF.

CDR3 nucleotides: TGTGCCAGCAGCCCGACCAGACTAGCCTACGAGCAGTACTTC. This gives the protein CASSPTRLAYEQYF. This chain joins TRBV7-2 and TRBJ2-7; D might be TRBD2 (6 bases). This CDR3 is built from 14 residues. Germline assignment: CDR1 SGHTA and CDR2 FQGNSA. Trimming stripped 5 bases from V and 2 bases from J, with 13 bases between.

This clone was picked up one time. The genes are TRBV29-1 and TRBJ2-7; TRBD2 is a possible D gene (6 bases). CDR1 and CDR2 from the germline V gene are SQVTM and ANQGSEA. The CDR3 consists of 12 residues. Trimming removed 4 bases at V and 5 bases at J, with 12 bases between. The CDR3 spells CSVAEGSDEQYF. The CDR3 coding sequence is TGCAGCGTTGCGGAGGGATCGGACGAGCAGTACTTC.